These 6 T cell receptor beta chains share one sample of origin, sequenced in a study of identifying expanded T cells in peripheral blood. Sequenced by immunoSEQ multiplex PCR; TCRdb stores in-frame clones only, minus some. The table has 70,000 to 95,000 clones, roughly 90% seen once; the top ten hold around 7%. The sample comprised blood. Source of these receptors: a person between 18 and 75 years old in good health.

The V and J genes are TRBV6-5 and TRBJ1-2; no clear D gene. The germline gives CDR1 MNHEY, CDR2 SVGAGI. CDR3 size: 15 residues. The V and J ends lost 7 bases and 2 bases respectively, with 17 bases between them. DNA for the CDR3: TGTGCCAGCAAACTACAAACGGAATCCAACTATGGCTACACCTTC. It translates to CASKLQTESNYGYTF.

This CDR3 reads CASNRGGTSGSPDTQYF. The CDR3 DNA sequence: TGTGCCAGCAATCGAGGGGGAACTAGCGGGAGCCCAGATACGCAGTATTTT. The chain joins TRBV7-8 to TRBJ2-3; 11 positions agree with TRBD2. Germline CDR1 reads SGHVS; CDR2 reads FQNEAQ. V lost 7 bases to trimming and J lost 4 bases; unmatched junction nucleotides: 13. The CDR3 contains 17 residues.

The chain recombines TRBV15 with TRBJ1-3; D is ambiguous. V dropped 0 bases and J dropped 2 bases, with 8 bases sitting between them. This CDR3 is built from 15 residues. CDR1 LNHNV and CDR2 YYDKDF come from the germline V gene (reference sequence). The CDR3 here is CATSREGHAGNTIYF. The DNA of the CDR3 is TGTGCCACCAGCAGAGAGGGTCACGCTGGAAACACCATATATTTT.

The V gene is TRBV4-2, the J gene TRBJ2-1; D is unresolved. From germline, CDR1 is LGHNA and CDR2 YNFKEQ. The CDR3 covers 16 residues. V shed 3 bases and J shed 0 bases, with 12 bases lying between them. The CDR3 bases are TGTGCCAGCAGCCACCACCCAAAAAGCTCCTACAATGAGCAGTTCTTC. Its translation is CASSHHPKSSYNEQFF.

The J gene is TRBJ2-1, the V gene TRBV11-1; TRBD2 matches 10 bases. With 0 bases clipped from V and 7 bases from J, the junction kept 9 bases outside the gene matches. The germline V gene encodes CDR1 SGHAT and CDR2 FQDESV (reference sequence). The CDR3 is 17 residues long. This chain's CDR3 is CASSLAILAGAGNEQFF. In nucleotides, the CDR3 is TGTGCCAGCAGCTTAGCGATCCTAGCGGGAGCTGGGAATGAGCAGTTCTTC.

V gene TRBV28 combines with J gene TRBJ2-1, with D perhaps TRBD2 (5 bases). The CDR3 length is 18 residues. V lost 2 bases and J 2 bases, leaving 19 bases between the germline ends. Germline V gives CDR1 MDHEN, CDR2 SYDVKM. CDR3 loop: CASSLPSRAGATYNEQFF. Written as DNA, the CDR3 is TGTGCCAGCAGTTTACCCTCCCGGGCGGGTGCCACCTACAATGAGCAGTTCTTC.